This T cell receptor (beta chain) was identified during a study of graft-versus-host responses after intestinal transplantation (TCRdb year 2021). As for the study more broadly: The transplants that recipients got were multivisceral, liver-intestinal, or isolated intestinal. All recipients received anti-thymocyte globulin induction followed by maintenance tacrolimus and steroids for approximately 3 years. Graft-versus-host and host-versus-graft alloreactive T cell clones were tracked in the graft, circulation and bone marrow after intestinal transplantation using bulk TCR-beta CDR3 sequencing. To identify alloreactive clones, pre-transplant mixed lymphocyte reaction products were sequenced and then compared with unstimulated pre-transplant donor and recipient T cells. The cohort enrolled approximately 24 intestinal transplant recipients, one of whom was a retransplant, and a few patients without pretransplant specimens were excluded. Donor T cell macrochimerism was defined as a peak of at least 4% donor T cells among recipient peripheral blood mononuclear cells. Rather than being sequenced by the commercial service, samples from a few later patients were sequenced in-house on an Illumina MiSeq and processed with MiXCR. Study-wide findings and limitations: High GvH to HvG T cell clonal ratios were observed in the allografts of patients with donor T cell macrochimerism. Conclusions were limited by the relatively low number and heterogeneity of intestinal transplant patients. GvH clones were detected in recipient bone marrow, and some of these GvH clones were observed earlier in ileal mucosa or blood, consistent with an intestinal mucosal origin. Early after transplant, declines in HvG clones were associated with peak levels of circulating GvH clones.

As to this clone: The clone's antigen remains unknown. Per-base qualities were not stored, and no clone one base away is much larger.

The library was produced with the immunoSEQ multiplex PCR assay. In most patients, genomic DNA was isolated using the Qiagen DNeasy Blood and Tissue Kit and sent frozen to Adaptive Biotechnologies for TCR sequencing. High-throughput TCR-beta CDR3 sequencing of genomic DNA from most patients was performed by Adaptive Biotechnologies. Concerning the study's data processing: TCR sequencing data were retrieved from Adaptive's ImmunoSEQ software for around 19 patients, whereas a few other patients were processed with MiXCR and VDJtools. To correct CD4 versus CD8 sorting errors, sequences present in both subsets at a frequency ratio below 5:1 were removed. CDR3 nucleotide sequences shared between donor and recipient were removed because their origin could not be assigned. At least 2-fold expansion over unstimulated cells and a minimum CFSE-low frequency of 0.002% (template counts) or 0.001% (read counts) were required for clones to be classified as alloreactive. Clones were considered mappable if detected in sequenced pre-transplant spleen, lymph node, or MLR CFSE-low populations of the donor or recipient. Cumulative frequency of alloreactive clones was calculated as a percentage of all sequences weighted by copy number. TCRdb mirrors the immuneACCESS table, restricted to in-frame sequences. Some clones are absent from its copies; in checked studies, under half trace to an unresolved V gene, and the reason for the others is unknown. That table is the source of V, J and clone size, and D and trimming were worked out from the DNA. The sample table contains approximately 50,000 clones; only one count was recorded for less than 85% of them. In total, the top ten clones hold over 0.45% of the sample.

The intended sense of this specimen's time point label: cells obtained before transplantation from donor or recipient. CD3+CD4+ and CD3+CD8+ populations were FACS-sorted from unstimulated pre-transplant donor and recipient cells taken from spleen or lymph nodes. The CDR3 runs 11 amino acids, cysteine and phenylalanine included. The DNA shown is the 33-base CDR3, in frame from base 1. Deletion took 3 bases off V and 8 bases off J, with a span of 5 bases between the germline ends. The germline V gene yields SGHRS for CDR1 and YFSETQ for CDR2. Sequenced here: unstimulated CD4+ T cells sorted from spleen or lymph node cells, sampled before transplant. The receptor was isolated from a human donor who was the organ donor for an intestinal transplant. Recombination connected TRBV5-1 to TRBJ2-2; no D segment can be confidently identified. The DNA is TGCGCCAGCAGCTACCTTGGGGAGCTGTTTTTT. Translated, it reads CASSYLGELFF.